What follows are 4 T cell receptor beta chains derived from one specimen sequenced in a study of blood T cell repertoires in COVID-19. The repertoire was sequenced with immunoSEQ multiplex PCR; TCRdb's copy has only in-frame clones and lacks some. The profile covers 180,000 or so clones, with about 85% appearing a single time and 9.8% taken by the ten largest. Sequencing used peripheral blood. Receptors were obtained from an elderly woman with acute or convalescent COVID-19.

This sequence joins TRBV18 and TRBJ2-2; TRBD1 aligns across 10 bases. The CDR3 is 19 residues long. Germline V gene lookup returns CDR1 KGHSH and CDR2 LQKENI. V lost 1 base, J lost 0 bases, and 8 bases stayed unmatched. The DNA for the CDR3 is TGTGCCAGCTCACCACTGACAGGGGGCGAGAGATCGAACACCGGGGAGCTGTTTTTT. This gives the protein CASSPLTGGERSNTGELFF.

This clone was seen once. The V gene is TRBV11-2, the J gene TRBJ2-1; the D is unclear. The ends were cut back, 1 base at V and 6 bases at J, with 7 bases in the middle. This CDR3 comprises 13 residues. Germline V lookup: CDR1 SGHAT, CDR2 FQNNGV. The CDR3 DNA reads TGTGCCAGCAGCTTAGGGGCGCTCAATGAGCAGTTCTTC. Translating it yields CASSLGALNEQFF.

The chain combines TRBV15 with TRBJ2-7, with TRBD2 identical over 7 bases. With 4 bases clipped from V and 6 bases from J, the junction kept 3 bases outside the gene matches. Germline V gene data show CDR1 as LNHNV and CDR2 as YYDKDF (reference sequence). The CDR3 has 12 amino acids. The CDR3 loop reads CATSTTSFEQYF. Here the CDR3 DNA reads TGTGCCACCAGCACGACTAGCTTCGAGCAGTACTTC.

This chain uses TRBV11-3 with TRBJ2-1; 8 bases line up with TRBD2. This CDR3 comprises 13 residues. Trimming cost V 5 bases and J 10 bases; bases outside gene matches: 7. Per germline, CDR1 SGHNT and CDR2 YENEEA. The CDR3 bases are TGTGCCAGCAGCCGGGGGGGGCGGAACGAGCAGTTCTTC. It translates to CASSRGGRNEQFF.